Given below is one T cell receptor beta chain in context. Its target is not known. Using constant-segment primers, 5'RACE produced TCR alpha and TCR beta cDNA libraries carrying sample barcodes and UMIs. MiXCR, applied by TCRdb to the 5' RACE reads, yields one record per CDR3 protein. The sample yields approximately 300,000 distinct CDR3 sequences, 15% to 20% seen once. The V end lost 3 bases, the J end lost 3 bases, and 11 bases lay between the germline ends. This CDR3 comprises 15 residues. Germline CDR1 is MGHRA and CDR2 is YSYEKL. These data come from a study of T-cell memory formation after mild COVID-19. As for the study in general: Clustering of TCRs was largely donor specific. General observations from the study: Pre-infection memory harbored some responding clones, suggesting cross-reactive memory joined. Largely, contracting CD4+ clones fell within CM and EM, and contracting CD8+ clones within EMRA.

The TCR was taken from a man aged 18 to 30 who had mild COVID-19 (a few samples of this study predate the infection). Cell type and time point are not known. The chain has TRBV4-1 and TRBJ2-2; D is possibly TRBD1 or TRBD2 (5 bases each). What was sequenced was PBMCs or a T cell subset sorted from them (not recorded which). CDR3 loop: CASSQIGTYTGELFF. As DNA, the CDR3 is TGCGCCAGCAGCCAGATCGGGACCTACACCGGGGAGCTGTTTTTT.